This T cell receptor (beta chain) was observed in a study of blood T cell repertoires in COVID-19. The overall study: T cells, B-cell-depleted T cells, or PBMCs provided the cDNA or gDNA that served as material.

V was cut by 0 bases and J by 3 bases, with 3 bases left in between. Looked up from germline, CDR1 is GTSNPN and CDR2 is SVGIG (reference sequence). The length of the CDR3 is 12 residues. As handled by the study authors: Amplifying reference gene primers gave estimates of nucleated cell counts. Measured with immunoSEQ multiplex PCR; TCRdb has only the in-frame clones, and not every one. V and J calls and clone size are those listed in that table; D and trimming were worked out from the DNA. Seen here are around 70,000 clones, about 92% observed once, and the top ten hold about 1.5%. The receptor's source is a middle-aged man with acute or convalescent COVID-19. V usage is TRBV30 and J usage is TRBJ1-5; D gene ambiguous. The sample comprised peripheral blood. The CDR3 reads CAWSVHNQPQHF. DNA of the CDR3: TGTGCCTGGAGTGTCCACAATCAGCCCCAGCATTTT.